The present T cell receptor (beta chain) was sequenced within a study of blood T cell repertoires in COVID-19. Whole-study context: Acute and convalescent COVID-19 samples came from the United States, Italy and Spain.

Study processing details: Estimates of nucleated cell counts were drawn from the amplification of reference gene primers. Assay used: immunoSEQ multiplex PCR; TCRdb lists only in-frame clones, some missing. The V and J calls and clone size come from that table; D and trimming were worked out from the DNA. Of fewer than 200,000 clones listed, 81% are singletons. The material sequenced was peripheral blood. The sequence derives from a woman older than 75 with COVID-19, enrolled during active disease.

The CDR3 nucleotides read TGTGCCAGCAGCCCCCGACAGAACGAACGCCTCCACTTT. Protein product: CASSPRQNERLHF. This chain joins TRBV13 and TRBJ1-6, with a possible D match to TRBD1 (5 bases). The germline gives CDR1 PRHDT, CDR2 FYEKMQ (reference sequence). V was trimmed by 5 bases and J by 15 bases, leaving 17 bases between them. The CDR3 contains 13 residues.